One TCR beta chain is described in this entry. The data originate from a study of PD-L1 blockade in urothelial cancer. Study context: Across blood samples, T cells had a median count of roughly 140,000.

Between the trimmed V and J ends, which lost 2 bases and 1 base, there was a span of 11 bases. The CDR3 has 14 residues. The germline CDR1 and CDR2 sequences are GTSNPN and SVGIG (reference sequence). Assay used: immunoSEQ multiplex PCR; TCRdb lists only in-frame clones, some missing. The table includes around 100,000 clones, roughly 84% detected once. Time point here: pretreatment peripheral blood. The sample was PBMCs, taken around atezolizumab (anti-PD-L1) treatment. V and J are TRBV30 and TRBJ2-5, with D possibly TRBD2 on 6 matching bases. The TCR originated in a man between 60 and 70 years old with urothelial cancer. The CDR3 spells CAWSSGTLQETQYF. CDR3 nucleotide sequence: TGTGCCTGGAGTTCAGGGACTCTCCAAGAGACCCAGTACTTC. The variable domain in full, with the rest retrieved from reference TRBV30 and TRBJ2-5, is SQTIHQWPATLVQPVGSPLSLECTVEGTSNPNLYWYRQAAGRGLQLLFYSVGIGQISSEVPQNLSASRPQDRQFILSSKKLLLSDSGFYLCAWSSGTLQETQYFGPGTRLLVL.